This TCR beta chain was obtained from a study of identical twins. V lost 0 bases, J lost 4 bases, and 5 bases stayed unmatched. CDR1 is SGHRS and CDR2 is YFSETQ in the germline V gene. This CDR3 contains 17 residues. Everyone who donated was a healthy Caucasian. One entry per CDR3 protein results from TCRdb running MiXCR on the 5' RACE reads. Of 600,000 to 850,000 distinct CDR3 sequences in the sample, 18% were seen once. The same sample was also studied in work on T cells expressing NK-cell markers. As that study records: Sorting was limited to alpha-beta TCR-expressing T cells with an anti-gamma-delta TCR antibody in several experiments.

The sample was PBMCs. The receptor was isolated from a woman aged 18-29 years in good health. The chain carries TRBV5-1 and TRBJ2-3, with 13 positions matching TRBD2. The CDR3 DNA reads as TGCGCCAGCAGCTTGGCCGGACTAGCGGGAGAATCAGATACGCAGTATTTT. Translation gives CASSLAGLAGESDTQYF.